These T cell receptor beta chains were read from a single sample in a study of human T cells and chemical hapten exposure. TCRdb recomputed calls from the RACE reads with MiXCR, one row per CDR3 protein. There are more than 100,000 distinct CDR3 sequences in the sample; about 13% occur only once, and 2.5% to 3.5% lies in the top ten. The sample in question was whole blood, obtained in connection with sensitization to the hapten diphenylcyclopropenone (DPC). All receptors derive from a woman under 30 with alopecia areata. Some clones in this sample may be carry-over from other donors' samples. Each CDR3 is given with its conserved first and last residue. The order of the fields is J gene, D gene, V gene, CDR3 protein. A D gene is named only where the DNA matches it firmly.

j_call: TRBJ1-5
d_call: NA
v_call: TRBV18
cdr3_aa: CASSQDSNQPQHF

j_call: TRBJ2-7
d_call: TRBD1
v_call: TRBV18
cdr3_aa: CASSRTGDYEQYF

j_call: TRBJ1-5
d_call: NA
v_call: TRBV20-1
cdr3_aa: CSAGPPGANQPQHF

j_call: TRBJ2-4
d_call: NA
v_call: TRBV12-3/TRBV12-4
cdr3_aa: CASSPTLRGAKNIQYF

j_call: TRBJ2-5
d_call: TRBD2
v_call: TRBV10-3
cdr3_aa: CAISAGGQAQYF

j_call: TRBJ2-3
d_call: TRBD1
v_call: TRBV18
cdr3_aa: CASSGQGLTDTQYF

j_call: TRBJ1-1
d_call: NA
v_call: TRBV9
cdr3_aa: CASSVASSTEAFF

j_call: TRBJ2-2
d_call: TRBD1
v_call: TRBV5-5
cdr3_aa: CASSGQGRSGELFF

j_call: TRBJ2-7
d_call: NA
v_call: TRBV10-3
cdr3_aa: CAISGDSYEQYF

j_call: TRBJ2-7
d_call: NA
v_call: TRBV10-3
cdr3_aa: CAISEVISYEQYF

j_call: TRBJ1-1
d_call: TRBD1
v_call: TRBV27
cdr3_aa: CASRGQERGTEAFF

j_call: TRBJ2-5
d_call: NA
v_call: TRBV7-2
cdr3_aa: CASSGQGIGQETQYF

j_call: TRBJ1-6
d_call: NA
v_call: TRBV30
cdr3_aa: CAWSLSGVAYNSPLHF

j_call: TRBJ2-2
d_call: TRBD1
v_call: TRBV2
cdr3_aa: CASRFTGAVAGELFF

j_call: TRBJ2-1
d_call: NA
v_call: TRBV29-1
cdr3_aa: CSVGSIEQFF

j_call: TRBJ1-1
d_call: TRBD1
v_call: TRBV18
cdr3_aa: CASSPRGTADTEAFF

j_call: TRBJ2-5
d_call: TRBD2
v_call: TRBV11-3
cdr3_aa: CASSLRAGGETQYF

j_call: TRBJ2-3
d_call: NA
v_call: TRBV6-1
cdr3_aa: CASSSGLYTDTQYF

j_call: TRBJ2-2
d_call: TRBD1
v_call: TRBV11-2
cdr3_aa: CASSSRKGQGATGELFF

j_call: TRBJ2-7
d_call: NA
v_call: TRBV7-9
cdr3_aa: CASSPGLSYEQYF

j_call: TRBJ2-7
d_call: TRBD1
v_call: TRBV7-9
cdr3_aa: CASRRDRAGEQYF

j_call: TRBJ2-3
d_call: TRBD2
v_call: TRBV5-1
cdr3_aa: CASSLIGTSGGLNSPDTQYF

j_call: TRBJ2-1
d_call: TRBD2
v_call: TRBV7-9
cdr3_aa: CASSLEDGGSSYNEQFF

j_call: TRBJ1-1
d_call: NA
v_call: TRBV2
cdr3_aa: CAIRGAANTEAFF

j_call: TRBJ2-4
d_call: TRBD1
v_call: TRBV2
cdr3_aa: CASRGQKNIQYF

j_call: TRBJ2-2
d_call: NA
v_call: TRBV7-8
cdr3_aa: CASSFSSSVDQSDTGELFF

j_call: TRBJ2-1
d_call: NA
v_call: TRBV7-9
cdr3_aa: CASSSNLPTGTLWNEQFF

j_call: TRBJ2-5
d_call: NA
v_call: TRBV4-3
cdr3_aa: CASSRIAGPQETQYF

j_call: TRBJ2-3
d_call: TRBD2
v_call: TRBV2
cdr3_aa: CASSVTSGTDTQYF

j_call: TRBJ2-3
d_call: NA
v_call: TRBV29-1
cdr3_aa: CSVVWGATDTQYF

j_call: TRBJ1-1
d_call: TRBD1
v_call: TRBV7-9
cdr3_aa: CASSLRGRDTEAFF

j_call: TRBJ2-5
d_call: NA
v_call: TRBV19
cdr3_aa: CATSRIGGETQYF

j_call: TRBJ2-7
d_call: NA
v_call: TRBV27
cdr3_aa: CALERQYF

j_call: TRBJ2-3
d_call: TRBD1
v_call: TRBV12-3/TRBV12-4
cdr3_aa: CASSPTGGSTDTQYF

j_call: TRBJ1-4
d_call: NA
v_call: TRBV21-1
cdr3_aa: CASIQSGAHEDRIVVFF

j_call: TRBJ2-7
d_call: TRBD1
v_call: TRBV29-1
cdr3_aa: CSIGTGYYEQYF

j_call: TRBJ2-7
d_call: TRBD2
v_call: TRBV6-2/TRBV6-3
cdr3_aa: CASSYLANSGGTYEQYF

j_call: TRBJ1-1
d_call: NA
v_call: TRBV7-2
cdr3_aa: CASSFGRTYTNTEAFF

j_call: TRBJ1-1
d_call: NA
v_call: TRBV5-5
cdr3_aa: CASSPTGYVTEAFF

j_call: TRBJ1-2
d_call: NA
v_call: TRBV12-3/TRBV12-4
cdr3_aa: CASSPGNGYTF

j_call: TRBJ1-6
d_call: NA
v_call: TRBV20-1
cdr3_aa: CSAREGSSYNSPLHF